A selection of T cell receptor beta chains follows, all from one sample in a study of T cell changes during pregnancy in multiple sclerosis. Profiling relied on immunoSEQ multiplex PCR, and the TCRdb table lists in-frame clones only, not all of them. The top ten hold approximately 2.5% of the sample, which has over 65,000 clones, approximately 90% seen once. Sequencing was performed on peripheral blood, taken in the first trimester of pregnancy. The receptors here all came from a female donor with multiple sclerosis, enrolled in a pregnancy study. The CDR3 runs from the conserved cysteine through the conserved F or W. The order of the fields is V gene, clone size, J gene, D gene, CDR3 protein, CDR3 DNA. D genes are given only for firm matches. Expanded clones get a size class; other rows say once, few or many, or leave the size out.

>TRBV6-4|.|TRBJ1-1|TRBD1
CASSVQGGTEAFF
TGTGCCAGCAGTGTACAGGGGGGGACTGAAGCTTTCTTT
>TRBV6-6|.|TRBJ1-1|TRBD1
CANARDRRNTEAFF
TGTGCCAACGCCAGGGACAGGAGGAACACTGAAGCTTTCTTT
>TRBV9|.|TRBJ2-3|TRBD1
CASSVEGADTQYF
TGTGCCAGCAGCGTAGAGGGGGCCGATACGCAGTATTTT
>TRBV5-6|.|TRBJ2-1|.
CASSQASYNEQFF
TGTGCCAGCAGCCAAGCTTCCTACAATGAGCAGTTCTTC
>TRBV7-3|.|TRBJ2-1|.
CASSLFGRGLSYNEQFF
TGTGCCAGCAGCTTATTTGGCAGGGGCCTCTCCTACAATGAGCAGTTCTTC
>TRBV19|.|TRBJ1-5|.
CASSIGPTQHF
TGTGCCAGTAGTATAGGGCCCACCCAGCATTTT
>TRBV7-2|.|TRBJ1-6|TRBD1
CASSPDGGQGFSYNSPLHF
TGTGCCAGCAGCCCCGACGGGGGACAGGGGTTCTCCTATAATTCACCCCTCCACTTT
>TRBV6-6|.|TRBJ1-1|.
CASSYSQGSRTEAFF
TGTGCCAGCAGTTACTCCCAGGGTAGCCGCACTGAAGCTTTCTTT
>TRBV7-2|.|TRBJ2-3|TRBD2
CASSFTSGRRHDTQYF
TGTGCCAGCAGCTTCACTAGCGGGAGGCGACACGATACGCAGTATTTT
>TRBV10-2|once|TRBJ1-2|.
CASSEPPQNYGYTF
TGCGCCAGCAGTGAGCCACCCCAGAACTATGGCTACACCTTC
>TRBV5-4|.|TRBJ2-2|.
CASSPTGANTGELFF
TGTGCCAGCAGCCCGACTGGCGCGAACACCGGGGAGCTGTTTTTT
>TRBV5-1|once|TRBJ1-4|.
CASSKTRGTTNEKLFF
TGCGCCAGCAGCAAAACCAGAGGTACCACTAATGAAAAACTGTTTTTT
>TRBV7-9|.|TRBJ1-1|.
CASSFGGGTEAFF
TGTGCCAGCAGCTTCGGGGGGGGCACTGAAGCTTTCTTT
>TRBV7-6|.|TRBJ1-3|TRBD1
CASSLAGTGGKIGNTIYF
TGTGCCAGCAGCTTAGCCGGGACAGGGGGCAAGATAGGAAACACCATATATTTT
>TRBV15|.|TRBJ2-7|TRBD1
CATSRGTGYDNEQYF
TGTGCCACCAGCAGAGGGACAGGGTATGACAACGAGCAGTACTTC
>TRBV5-6|.|TRBJ1-6|.
CASREASSGFGSPLHF
TGTGCCAGCAGGGAGGCGTCCTCGGGATTTGGTTCACCCCTCCACTTT
>TRBV5-1|.|TRBJ1-2|TRBD1
CASSTGQVRGGYTF
TGCGCCAGCAGCACGGGACAGGTCCGGGGTGGCTACACCTTC
>TRBV27|.|TRBJ1-2|.
CASSLSGGRIYGYTF
TGTGCCAGCAGTTTATCGGGGGGGAGGATCTATGGCTACACCTTC
>TRBV4-1|.|TRBJ2-2|TRBD2
CASSQREGFYTGELFF
TGCGCCAGCAGCCAAAGGGAGGGGTTTTACACCGGGGAGCTGTTTTTT
>TRBV30|.|TRBJ2-5|TRBD2
CAWSEGLAPETQYF
TGTGCCTGGAGCGAGGGACTAGCCCCAGAGACCCAGTACTTC
>TRBV6-7|.|TRBJ2-7|.
CASSYRYEQYF
TGTGCCAGCAGTTACCGCTACGAGCAGTACTTC
>TRBV4-1|.|TRBJ2-1|TRBD2
CASSQEGLAGVNEQFF
TGCGCCAGCAGCCAAGAAGGGCTAGCGGGAGTCAATGAGCAGTTCTTC
>TRBV7-9|.|TRBJ1-1|.
CASSPPGIMNTEAFF
TGTGCCAGCAGCCCCCCAGGGATAATGAACACTGAAGCTTTCTTT
>TRBV4-3|.|TRBJ2-3|TRBD2
CASQSVGGPADTQYF
TGCGCCAGCCAATCAGTGGGAGGGCCGGCAGATACGCAGTATTTT
>TRBV6-1|few|TRBJ1-5|.
CASSVMQGTQPQHF
TGTGCCAGCAGTGTGATGCAGGGAACTCAGCCCCAGCATTTT
>TRBV4-2|.|TRBJ2-5|TRBD2
CASSQVVAGGFTETQYF
TGTGCCAGCAGCCAAGTTGTGGCGGGAGGGTTTACAGAGACCCAGTACTTC
>TRBV2|.|TRBJ2-7|TRBD1
CASSAGTGAYEQYF
TGTGCCAGCAGCGCCGGGACAGGGGCCTACGAGCAGTACTTC
>TRBV9|.|TRBJ2-3|.
CASTRLDGANTQYF
TGTGCCAGCACCAGACTAGACGGGGCTAATACGCAGTATTTT
>TRBV10-1|.|TRBJ1-6|.
CASAYPESSYNSPLHF
TGCGCCAGCGCGTATCCTGAGAGCTCCTATAATTCACCCCTCCACTTT
>TRBV6-1|.|TRBJ2-2|TRBD1
CASRRQGGTAGELFF
TGTGCCAGCAGGAGACAGGGGGGAACGGCCGGGGAGCTGTTTTTT
>TRBV28|.|TRBJ1-1|TRBD1
CASRIQGVGTEAFF
TGTGCCAGCAGGATTCAGGGGGTAGGCACTGAAGCTTTCTTT
>TRBV5-6|.|TRBJ2-2|.
CASSLKLRTNTGELFF
TGTGCCAGCAGCTTGAAGCTCAGGACGAACACCGGGGAGCTGTTTTTT
>TRBV27|.|TRBJ2-1|.
CASSLYRQGENEQFF
TGTGCCAGCAGTTTATATCGGCAGGGTGAGAATGAGCAGTTCTTC
>TRBV6-5|.|TRBJ1-1|TRBD1
CASRPTGGTEAFF
TGTGCCAGCAGACCCACAGGGGGCACTGAAGCTTTCTTT
>TRBV11-2|.|TRBJ2-4|TRBD2
CASSLEAGGLNIQYF
TGTGCCAGCAGCTTAGAGGCGGGGGGCCTTAACATTCAGTACTTC
>TRBV27|.|TRBJ1-4|TRBD1
CASSPHQGAGNEKLFF
TGTGCCAGCAGTCCCCACCAGGGGGCAGGTAATGAAAAACTGTTTTTT
>TRBV19|.|TRBJ1-1|.
CASSHLKGGRDTEAFF
TGTGCCAGTTCCCATCTAAAGGGAGGGAGGGACACTGAAGCTTTCTTT
>TRBV6-6|.|TRBJ2-7|.
CASTDSSYEQYF
TGTGCCAGCACGGACAGCTCCTACGAGCAGTACTTC